The 24 T cell receptor beta chains reported below all come from one sample, sequenced in a study of tumor-infiltrating lymphocytes in oesophageal squamous cell carcinoma. Via MiXCR, TCRdb re-called the PCR reads, giving one row per CDR3 protein. This sample has about 18,000 distinct CDR3 sequences, with about 39% found just once. The sequenced material came from normal esophageal tissue next to the tumor. These receptors were obtained from a female donor with esophageal squamous cell carcinoma.

This clonotype was observed at least ten times. Being one base from a much bigger clone, this may be a read error. The chain links TRBV12-3 or TRBV12-4 to TRBJ2-7; D remains ambiguous. The ends were cut back, 6 bases at V and 7 bases at J, with 22 bases in the middle. The CDR3 runs to 15 residues. The CDR3 sequence is CASRPRGNFGSEQYF. CDR3 sequence (DNA): TGTGCCAGCAGGCCCAGAGGCAACTTCGGTAGTGAGCAGTACTTC.

This clonotype came up many times. This chain uses TRBV4-2 with TRBJ2-3, with 8 bases lining up with TRBD2. CDR1 LGHNA and CDR2 YNFKEQ come from the germline V gene. V dropped 1 base and J dropped 2; count of bases not matched to a gene: 5. The CDR3 has 16 amino acids. The CDR3 DNA is TGTGCCAGCAGCCAAGGGCATAGCGGGACCACAGATACGCAGTATTTT. Protein: CASSQGHSGTTDTQYF.

In its sample, this clonotype ranks as medium-sized (0.01 to 0.1%). The gene calls are TRBV6-1 and TRBJ1-6, with 8 bases matching TRBD1. Germline V gene lookup returns CDR1 MNHNS and CDR2 SASEGT. V lost 6 bases to trimming and J lost 5 bases; unmatched junction nucleotides: 0. The CDR3 loop spans 13 amino acids. The CDR3 DNA follows: TGTGCCAGCAGGGACAGGGATAATTCACCCCTCCACTTT. Translated: CASRDRDNSPLHF.

As for this clonotype: The CDR3 carries no conserved terminal phenylalanine or tryptophan, so it likely arises from a read error. The DNA is left out, because the CDR3 cannot be placed on it with certainty; the CDR3 is given as TCRdb lists it. The rearrangement uses TRBV19 and TRBJ2-1; the table gives TRBD1 as D, unverified against the DNA. The CDR3 is 17 amino acids in total, end residues counted. The V gene's germline CDR1 is LNHDA and CDR2 SQIVND (reference sequence). This chain's CDR3 is CASSPSGGTNYGYTFGS.

The chain is built from TRBV6-1 and TRBJ2-3, with D perhaps being TRBD1 or TRBD2 (5 bases each). In germline, CDR1 is MNHNS, CDR2 SASEGT. This CDR3 spans 14 amino acids. Trimming took 7 bases from V and 2 from J, leaving 13 bases between them. The CDR3 sequence is CASMSLGTTDTQYF. For the CDR3, the DNA is TGTGCCAGCATGAGTCTAGGGACCACAGATACGCAGTATTTT.

The sample holds many counts of this clonotype. A much larger clone is a single base away; this may be a read error. The V and J genes are TRBV6-6 and TRBJ2-5, with 12 bases aligning to TRBD2. CDR1 is MNHNY, CDR2 SVGAGI, per germline (reference sequence). The V and J ends lost 0 bases and 11 bases, in that order; junction bases with no gene match: 13. There are 17 residues in the CDR3. This CDR3 reads CASSYSGTSGLYNEQYF. In DNA, the CDR3 is TGTGCCAGCAGTTACTCGGGGACTAGCGGGCTGTACAATGAGCAGTACTTC.

By sample fraction, this clonotype is medium-sized. The germline gene is not matched at one end of the junction; a read error may be the cause. The chain has TRBV7-7 and TRBJ2-5; D is uncertain. The germline gives CDR1 SSHAT, CDR2 FNYEAQ (reference sequence). This CDR3 is 13 amino acids long. The CDR3 loop is CASSLGPKETQYF. The CDR3 DNA is TGTGCTAGCAGCTTAGGGCCGAAAGAGACCCAGTACTTC.

As for this clonotype: A read error is likely, as this CDR3 ends without the conserved phenylalanine or tryptophan. The DNA is left out, because the CDR3 cannot be placed on it with certainty; the CDR3 is given as TCRdb lists it. The chain links TRBV28 to TRBJ2-5; the table's TRBD1 call for D was not verified on the DNA. The V gene's germline CDR1 is MDHEN and CDR2 SYDVKM. 9 amino acids form the CDR3, both terminal residues included. The CDR3 protein is CASSLFGDR.

This clonotype was observed a handful of times. The chain has TRBV7-3 and TRBJ2-3, with D perhaps matching TRBD1 (5 bases). The CDR3 totals 12 residues. V lost 7 bases and J 10 bases, leaving 15 bases between the germline ends. CDR1 SGHTA and CDR2 FQGTGA come from the germline V gene. The CDR3 protein is CASTMVGQPQYF. CDR3 nucleotides: TGTGCCAGCACCATGGTGGGGCAGCCGCAGTATTTT.

By its share, this clonotype is medium-sized. The chain has TRBV7-8 and TRBJ2-1, with a tentative D call TRBD2 (5 bases). The V gene's germline CDR1 is SGHVS and CDR2 FQNEAQ. Between the trimmed V and J ends, which lost 5 bases and 7 bases, there was a span of 12 bases. This CDR3 has 13 amino acids. CDR3 amino acids: CASSATRTNEQFF. Written as DNA, the CDR3 is TGTGCCAGCAGCGCTACTAGGACGAATGAGCAGTTCTTC.

This clonotype was seen at least ten times. The V gene is TRBV11-3, the J gene TRBJ1-2, with D perhaps matching TRBD1 (5 bases). CDR1 is SGHNT and CDR2 is YENEEA in the germline V gene. The CDR3 is 15 amino acids. V was trimmed by 5 bases and J by 2 bases, leaving 15 bases between them. This CDR3 is CASSPNEGRNYGYTF. The CDR3 DNA follows: TGTGCCAGCAGCCCAAACGAGGGACGGAACTATGGCTACACCTTC.

This clonotype was recorded at least ten times. The chain has TRBV18 and TRBJ2-5; weak D call: TRBD2 (5 bases). The germline gives CDR1 KGHSH, CDR2 LQKENI. CDR3 length equals 12 residues. Trimming pared 5 bases from V and 5 bases from J, leaving 9 bases between. The CDR3 DNA reads TGTGCCAGCTCAGCTCAGCGGGAGACCCAGTACTTC. Translation gives CASSAQRETQYF.

This clonotype was seen many times. V and J are TRBV20-1 and TRBJ2-1; 10 bases map to TRBD2. CDR1 DFQATT and CDR2 SNEGSKA come from the germline V gene (reference sequence). Trimming at V came to 7 bases and at J to 7 bases, leaving 10 bases not matched to a gene. This CDR3 region has 14 residues. The CDR3 loop reads CSGGLAGGVNEQFF. CDR3 coding DNA: TGCAGTGGTGGTTTAGCGGGGGGAGTAAATGAGCAGTTCTTC.

This sequence joins TRBV20-1 and TRBJ1-1; D remains unclear. There are 14 residues in the CDR3. In germline, CDR1 is DFQATT, CDR2 SNEGSKA (reference sequence). With 1 base removed from V and 3 bases from J, the gap between germline ends came to 12 bases. CDR3 protein: CSARGGQTHTEAFF. In DNA form, the CDR3 reads TGCAGTGCTAGAGGTGGTCAGACCCACACTGAAGCTTTCTTT.

This clonotype has more than one count but fewer than ten. The chain couples TRBV28 to TRBJ2-7; 9 bases match TRBD1. Unmatched junction bases numbered 11, after V lost 5 bases and J lost 6 bases. The CDR3 consists of 15 residues. Germline CDR1 reads MDHEN; CDR2 reads SYDVKM. Here the CDR3 DNA reads TGTGCCAGCAGTCCATACCCGGGACAGGGTGTCGAGCAGTACTTC. Amino acid sequence: CASSPYPGQGVEQYF.

By its share, this clonotype is medium-sized (0.01 to 0.1%). CDR3 sequence (DNA): TGTGCTAGTGGGGTCGGGAGCAATGAGCAGTTCTTC. It is translated as CASGVGSNEQFF. The genes are TRBV12-5 and TRBJ2-1; tentatively, D is TRBD2 (6 bases). The CDR3 is made up of 12 amino acids. V lost 6 bases and J lost 6, with 9 bases in between. Germline-derived CDR1 and CDR2 are LGHNT and FRNRAP.

This clonotype came up many times. The V and J genes are TRBV5-5 and TRBJ1-5; D is perhaps TRBD1 (6 bases). Germline V gene sequence: CDR1 SGHKS, CDR2 YYEKEE (reference sequence). The CDR3 loop spans 16 amino acids. Trimming took off 0 bases at V and 0 bases at J, with 10 bases between the two ends. Written as DNA, the CDR3 is TGTGCCAGCAGCTTGGGAACAGGGAATAGCAATCAGCCCCAGCATTTT. Translation gives CASSLGTGNSNQPQHF.

The chain carries TRBV15 and TRBJ1-1; perhaps TRBD1 as D (5 bases). The CDR3 runs 15 residues. Trimming pared 5 bases from V and 1 base from J, leaving 14 bases between. The V gene's germline CDR1 is LNHNV and CDR2 YYDKDF (reference sequence). For the CDR3, the DNA is TGTGCCACCAGCGTGGGGGTCTGGCCGAACACTGAAGCTTTCTTT. This translates into CATSVGVWPNTEAFF.

In this sample, this clonotype turned up many times. The V gene is TRBV5-4, the J gene TRBJ2-3; 11 positions match TRBD2. Germline V lookup: CDR1 SGHNT, CDR2 YYREEE (reference sequence). The CDR3 loop spans 18 amino acids. The trim removed 6 bases at V and 5 bases at J, leaving 17 bases unmatched. The CDR3 sequence is CASNWGGNSGGARDTQYF. DNA of the CDR3: TGTGCCAGCAACTGGGGGGGCAATAGCGGGGGGGCCCGAGATACGCAGTATTTT.

In this sample, this clonotype turned up once. This sequence joins TRBV6-6 and TRBJ2-1, with a possible D match to TRBD2 (6 bases). The CDR3 runs to 16 residues. V shed 3 bases and J shed 1 base, with 13 bases lying between them. The germline V gene encodes CDR1 MNHNY and CDR2 SVGAGI (reference sequence). The chain's CDR3 is CASSYRGRNSYNEQFF. CDR3 in DNA: TGTGCCAGCAGTTATCGAGGGAGGAATTCCTACAATGAGCAGTTCTTC.

Remarks on this clonotype: A much larger clone lies one base from this, so it may be a read error. V gene TRBV18 combines with J gene TRBJ2-7; no clear D. Gene TRBJ2-1 matches the end of the DNA better, so the J call may be wrong. The CDR3 loop spans 14 amino acids. Looked up from germline, CDR1 is KGHSH and CDR2 is LQKENI. The CDR3 here is CASSPQSDYYEQFF. In nucleotides, the CDR3 is TGTGCCAGCTCACCGCAGTCAGATTACTACGAGCAGTTCTTC.

This clonotype was recorded only once. The V call is TRBV7-6, the J call TRBJ2-3, with TRBD2 matching 11 bases. V trimming: 4 bases; J trimming: 5 bases; junction bases outside the gene matches: 8. Germline V gene data show CDR1 as SGHVS and CDR2 as FNYEAQ. The CDR3 extends over 16 amino acids. CDR3 sequence reads: CASSSTGTSGRDTQYF. CDR3 nucleotides: TGTGCCAGCAGCTCGACCGGGACTAGCGGAAGAGATACGCAGTATTTT.

The genes are TRBV7-2 and TRBJ2-3, with no clear D. Per the germline V gene, CDR1 is SGHTA and CDR2 is FQGNSA. This CDR3 contains 15 residues. V lost 2 bases and J lost 0, with 9 bases in between. The CDR3 spells CASSLSLMSTDTQYF. Written as DNA, the CDR3 is TGTGCCAGCAGCTTATCGTTAATGAGCACAGATACGCAGTATTTT. The variable domain in full, completed from reference TRBV7-2 and TRBJ2-3, reads GAGVSQSPSNKVTEKGKDVELRCDPISGHTALYWYRQSLGQGLEFLIYFQGNSAPDKSGLPSDRFSAERTGGSVSTLTIQRTQQEDSAVYLCASSLSLMSTDTQYFGPGTRLTVL.

This clonotype was observed a few times. The rearrangement joins TRBV5-1 to TRBJ1-1; a weak D match, TRBD1 (5 bases). In germline, CDR1 is SGHRS, CDR2 YFSETQ. V was shortened by 7 bases and J by 5 bases, with 18 bases between the two germline ends. The CDR3 is made up of 14 amino acids. The CDR3 DNA follows: TGCGCCAGCTCCTACGTGGGGACCCATACTGAAGCTTTCTTT. Its translation is CASSYVGTHTEAFF.